One and the same sample provided the 30 T cell receptor beta chains below, sequenced in a study of cytomegalovirus exposure and HLA in healthy donors. The study ran its PCR with 60 Vbeta and 13 Jbeta primers. TCRdb's copy holds only in-frame clones and misses some; the assay was immunoSEQ multiplex PCR. The sample contains 150,000 to 200,000 clones, roughly 83% of which appear only once. Sequenced: PBMCs. Every receptor here comes from a boy aged 10-17 years in good health and CMV-seronegative.

The genes are TRBV27 and TRBJ1-2; 9 nucleotides align to TRBD1. This CDR3 is 11 amino acids long. The germline gives CDR1 MNHEY, CDR2 SMNVEV (reference sequence). V shed 8 bases and J 8 bases; nucleotides not matched to a gene: 3. CDR3 in amino acids: CASGTGIGYTF. The CDR3 bases are TGTGCCAGCGGGACAGGGATAGGCTACACCTTC.

J is TRBJ1-2 and V is TRBV5-1; 7 bases fit TRBD1. CDR1 is SGHRS, CDR2 YFSETQ, per germline. J lost 9 bases, V lost 1 base, and 6 bases had no gene match. There are 13 residues in the CDR3. The CDR3 loop is CASSLPRDSRYTF. CDR3 coding DNA: TGCGCCAGCAGCTTGCCCCGGGACAGCCGCTACACCTTC.

The V call is TRBV7-2, the J call TRBJ2-1; possible D gene TRBD1, 5 bases. The CDR3 has 15 residues. The V end was cut by 5 bases, the J end by 5 bases, with 16 bases between. Per the germline V gene, CDR1 is SGHTA and CDR2 is FQGNSA. The CDR3 protein is CASSPSVGPNNEQFF. The DNA for the CDR3 is TGTGCCAGCAGCCCCTCGGTGGGGCCCAACAATGAGCAGTTCTTC. The full variable domain, its missing parts supplied by reference TRBV7-2 and TRBJ2-1, is GAGVSQSPSNKVTEKGKDVELRCDPISGHTALYWYRQSLGQGLEFLIYFQGNSAPDKSGLPSDRFSAERTGGSVSTLTIQRTQQEDSAVYLCASSPSVGPNNEQFFGPGTRLTVL.

The chain recombines TRBV19 with TRBJ2-7; D is perhaps TRBD2 (5 bases). CDR3 length: 13 amino acids. The V gene's germline CDR1 is LNHDA and CDR2 SQIVND (reference sequence). V lost 3 bases, J lost 5 bases, and 11 bases lay in between. The DNA for the CDR3 is TGTGCCAGTAGTATTATATCCGGGGACGAGCAGTACTTC. Translated, it gives CASSIISGDEQYF.

This clone occurred once. The rearrangement joins TRBV7-3 to TRBJ2-2, with 10 bases matching TRBD2. CDR1 and CDR2 (germline): SGHTA, FQGTGA. J was trimmed by 4 bases and V by 5 bases; bases with no gene match: 7. The CDR3 is made up of 16 amino acids. CDR3 amino acids: CASSPASGSLTGELFF. DNA of the CDR3: TGTGCCAGCAGCCCGGCTAGCGGGAGCCTCACCGGGGAGCTGTTTTTT.

This chain connects TRBV19 to TRBJ2-5; TRBD1 aligns across 8 bases. TRBJ2-7 matches the DNA end more closely, so the J call is doubtful. CDR3 size: 14 residues. Germline V lookup: CDR1 LNHDA, CDR2 SQIVND (reference sequence). For the CDR3, the DNA is TGTGCCAGTAGTAGGACAGGGCTCTCCTACGAGCAGTACTTC. Protein sequence: CASSRTGLSYEQYF.

The chain combines TRBV6-5 with TRBJ1-2, with TRBD1 as a possible D gene (6 bases). This CDR3 contains 15 residues. Germline CDR1 reads MNHEY; CDR2 reads SVGAGI. V gave up 6 bases and J gave up 5 bases, with 19 bases separating them. CDR3 sequence (DNA): TGTGCCAGCAGCAAAAAAGTGGACAGTATGTATGGCTACACCTTC. The encoded protein is CASSKKVDSMYGYTF.

The rearrangement joins TRBV7-9 to TRBJ2-1, with a tentative D call TRBD2 (6 bases). The CDR3 has 14 residues. Germline loops: CDR1 SEHNR, CDR2 FQNEAQ (reference sequence). The V and J ends lost 2 bases and 12 bases respectively, with 17 bases between them. The CDR3: CASSLLGGRRVQFF. The CDR3 bases are TGTGCCAGCAGCTTATTGGGTGGGCGGAGGGTGCAGTTCTTC.

The chain recombines TRBV6-6 with TRBJ1-2; TRBD1 matches at 7 bases. This CDR3 has 14 residues. The germline V gene encodes CDR1 MNHNY and CDR2 SVGAGI (reference sequence). With V trimmed by 4 bases and J by 4 bases, 6 bases remained unmatched. CDR3 DNA: TGTGCCAGCAGTTCCTACAGGGGTAGCTATGGCTACACCTTC. Translated, it gives CASSSYRGSYGYTF.

The chain joins TRBV28 to TRBJ2-1; the match to TRBD1 covers 8 bases. The CDR3 extends over 17 amino acids. Germline values: CDR1 MDHEN, CDR2 SYDVKM. V trimming: 5 bases; J trimming: 1 base; junction bases outside the gene matches: 10. CDR3 loop: CASSIGTGDPSYNEQFF. For the CDR3, the DNA is TGTGCCAGCAGTATCGGGACAGGCGATCCTTCCTACAATGAGCAGTTCTTC.

V usage is TRBV11-3 and J usage is TRBJ2-3; D is possibly TRBD2 (5 bases). Trimming shortened V by 5 bases and J by 6 bases, and 18 bases separated the two germline ends. Germline V gives CDR1 SGHNT, CDR2 YENEEA. CDR3 length: 15 residues. The CDR3 DNA is TGTGCCAGCAGCATCGGACGGAGGCACGAGGATACGCAGTATTTT. It specifies CASSIGRRHEDTQYF.

This clone turned up a few times. The genes are TRBV9 and TRBJ1-2; TRBD1 aligns across 9 bases. V dropped 4 bases and J dropped 3; count of bases not matched to a gene: 16. This CDR3 region has 18 residues. The germline V gene has CDR1 SGDLS and CDR2 YYNGEE. The CDR3 loop is CASSPRSTQGAGHYGYTF. In DNA form, the CDR3 reads TGTGCCAGCAGCCCGAGGAGTACACAGGGGGCGGGACACTATGGCTACACCTTC.

The chain is built from TRBV18 and TRBJ1-5, with TRBD1 identical over 7 bases. The V segment lost 6 bases and the J segment 4 bases; nucleotides outside the gene matches: 12. Germline CDR1 and CDR2: KGHSH and LQKENI. This CDR3 spans 16 amino acids. The CDR3 nucleotides read TGTGCCAGCTCTTCTAAATCGGACAGGTGGAATCAGCCCCAGCATTTT. This gives the protein CASSSKSDRWNQPQHF.

The rearrangement joins TRBV28 to TRBJ1-5, with 11 bases fitting TRBD1. The CDR3 contains 15 residues. V trimming: 4 bases; J trimming: 6 bases; junction bases outside the gene matches: 5. Germline CDR1 MDHEN, CDR2 SYDVKM. CDR3 coding DNA: TGTGCCAGCAGTTCCCGGACAGGGGGCAGTCAGCCCCAGCATTTT. Translating gives CASSSRTGGSQPQHF.

This chain uses TRBV11-1 with TRBJ1-1, with 8 bases that match TRBD1. Germline V gives CDR1 SGHAT, CDR2 FQDESV (reference sequence). The CDR3 runs 15 residues. V was clipped by 3 bases and J by 5 bases; unmatched bases: 8. The CDR3: CASSFGQGLATEAFF. The CDR3 DNA sequence: TGTGCCAGCAGCTTCGGACAGGGATTAGCAACTGAAGCTTTCTTT.

In this sample, this clone turned up once. The chain couples TRBV7-2 to TRBJ2-1; TRBD1 aligns across 11 bases. The CDR3 is made up of 17 amino acids. Germline-derived CDR1 and CDR2 are SGHTA and FQGNSA. The V segment lost 1 base and the J segment 7 bases; nucleotides outside the gene matches: 9. The CDR3 loop is CASSLVSGTGGSNEQFF. The CDR3 DNA reads TGTGCCAGCAGCTTAGTATCCGGGACAGGGGGTAGTAATGAGCAGTTCTTC.

The rearrangement joins TRBV7-8 to TRBJ1-3; no definite D call. This CDR3 contains 12 residues. In germline, CDR1 is SGHVS, CDR2 FQNEAQ. The germline V and J ends were trimmed by 6 bases and 8 bases, with 11 bases remaining between them. CDR3 amino acids: CASRIDLDTIYF. CDR3 DNA: TGTGCCAGCAGGATAGATCTGGACACCATATATTTT.

The rearrangement uses TRBV5-1 and TRBJ2-1, with TRBD1 identical over 11 bases. J was trimmed by 3 bases and V by 0 bases; bases with no gene match: 2. The V gene's germline CDR1 is SGHRS and CDR2 YFSETQ. The CDR3 runs to 16 residues. The CDR3: CASSLGGTGGYNEQFF. Written as DNA, the CDR3 is TGCGCCAGCAGCTTGGGGGGGACAGGGGGCTACAATGAGCAGTTCTTC. Using reference TRBV5-1 and TRBJ2-1 for the parts outside the CDR3, the full variable domain is KAGVTQTPRYLIKTRGQQVTLSCSPISGHRSVSWYQQTPGQGLQFLFEYFSETQRNKGNFPGRFSGRQFSNSRSEMNVSTLELGDSALYLCASSLGGTGGYNEQFFGPGTRLTVL.

Here the CDR3 reads CASTQRQGERQPQHF. The CDR3 nucleotides read TGTGCCAGTACCCAACGGCAGGGGGAGCGTCAGCCCCAGCATTTT. J is TRBJ1-5 and V is TRBV19, with 7 positions matching TRBD1. The CDR3 contains 15 residues. V was clipped by 7 bases and J by 6 bases; unmatched bases: 12. Germline CDR1 reads LNHDA; CDR2 reads SQIVND (reference sequence). Together with reference TRBV19 and TRBJ1-5, the CDR3 gives the full variable domain: DGGITQSPKYLFRKEGQNVTLSCEQNLNHDAMYWYRQDPGQGLRLIYYSQIVNDFQKGDIAEGYSVSREKKESFPLTVTSAQKNPTAFYLCASTQRQGERQPQHFGDGTRLSIL.

This rearrangement joins TRBV27 to TRBJ2-2; D is unclear. Germline assignment: CDR1 MNHEY and CDR2 SMNVEV (reference sequence). The CDR3 spans 14 residues. Trimming pared 3 bases from V and 1 base from J, leaving 6 bases between. The CDR3 sequence is CASSFNRNTGELFF. The CDR3 nucleotides are TGTGCCAGCAGTTTCAACAGGAACACCGGGGAGCTGTTTTTT.

The V and J genes are TRBV29-1 and TRBJ1-2; 8 bases fit TRBD1. There are 16 residues in the CDR3. The germline V gene encodes CDR1 SQVTM and CDR2 ANQGSEA. Trimming cost V 4 bases and J 4 bases; bases outside gene matches: 14. The CDR3 loop is CSVVMGLTGGIYGYTF. The CDR3 DNA reads TGCAGCGTTGTCATGGGGCTAACAGGGGGTATCTATGGCTACACCTTC.

There are a few counts of this clone. The chain recombines TRBV28 with TRBJ1-5; TRBD1 might be the D (6 bases). The CDR3 is 17 residues long. V dropped 5 bases and J dropped 4 bases, with 21 bases sitting between them. Germline lookup yields CDR1 MDHEN and CDR2 SYDVKM. The CDR3 reads CASSPHTSGHGNQPQHF. Here the CDR3 DNA reads TGTGCCAGCAGTCCACATACATCGGGACACGGGAATCAGCCCCAGCATTTT.

This clone was recorded only once. V and J are TRBV13 and TRBJ2-5, with 8 positions matching TRBD2. With 2 bases clipped from V and 5 bases from J, the junction kept 7 bases outside the gene matches. CDR3 length: 15 amino acids. Germline V gene lookup returns CDR1 PRHDT and CDR2 FYEKMQ (reference sequence). CDR3 coding DNA: TGTGCCAGCAGCTTAAAAGCGGGAGCTTTCGAGACCCAGTACTTC. Its protein product is CASSLKAGAFETQYF.

V gene TRBV7-2 combines with J gene TRBJ2-7; a weak D match, TRBD1 (6 bases). Germline CDR1 and CDR2: SGHTA and FQGNSA. V lost 1 base and J lost 7, with 20 bases in between. This CDR3 region has 16 residues. CDR3 region: CASSLDRLRGAREQYF. CDR3 in DNA: TGTGCCAGCAGCTTAGATCGTCTCAGGGGAGCGAGAGAGCAGTACTTC.

V is TRBV9 and J is TRBJ2-3; D unresolved. The germline V gene encodes CDR1 SGDLS and CDR2 YYNGEE. The CDR3 is 17 residues long. V was cut by 0 bases and J by 0 bases, with 14 bases left in between. The CDR3 loop is CASSVDPPGRSTDTQYF. CDR3 DNA sequence: TGTGCCAGCAGCGTAGATCCCCCGGGTCGCAGCACAGATACGCAGTATTTT.

This clone occurred once. CDR3 region: CASCSGTAKFSYEQYF. The CDR3 DNA reads TGTGCCAGCTGCTCCGGGACAGCGAAATTCTCCTACGAGCAGTACTTC. The rearrangement uses TRBV27 and TRBJ2-7; 7 nucleotides align to TRBD1. CDR1 is MNHEY, CDR2 SMNVEV, per germline (reference sequence). The CDR3 consists of 16 residues. With V trimmed by 8 bases and J by 0 bases, 13 bases remained unmatched.

In nucleotides, the CDR3 is TGCAGCGTTGCTGCGGGTCTTTTAAATGAGCAGTTCTTC. Its translation is CSVAAGLLNEQFF. This chain links TRBV29-1 with TRBJ2-1, with D tentatively TRBD2 (5 bases). CDR1 is SQVTM, CDR2 ANQGSEA, per germline. V lost 4 bases, J lost 7 bases, and 14 bases lay in between. The CDR3 sequence is 13 residues long.

The chain is built from TRBV5-6 and TRBJ1-4; tentative D call: TRBD1 (5 bases). The V end lost 0 bases, the J end lost 1 base, and 7 bases lay between the germline ends. CDR3 length equals 15 residues. Germline CDR1 and CDR2: SGHDT and YYEEEE. CDR3 DNA: TGTGCCAGCAGCTTGGCTAGGGGAACTAATGAAAAACTGTTTTTT. Protein product: CASSLARGTNEKLFF.

The gene calls are TRBV27 and TRBJ2-7; D is uncertain. V was clipped by 6 bases and J by 3 bases, with 6 bases between them. The CDR3 extends over 11 amino acids. Germline V gene lookup returns CDR1 MNHEY and CDR2 SMNVEV (reference sequence). The CDR3 reads CASRSHYEQYF. The CDR3 coding sequence is TGTGCCAGCAGGTCCCACTACGAGCAGTACTTC.

The chain links TRBV11-2 to TRBJ2-7, with D possibly TRBD1 on 6 matching bases. Germline CDR1 reads SGHAT; CDR2 reads FQNNGV. With 1 base removed from V and 2 bases from J, the gap between germline ends came to 9 bases. The length of the CDR3 is 14 residues. The chain's CDR3 is CASSLARTAYEQYF. CDR3 nucleotides: TGTGCCAGCAGCTTAGCGAGGACAGCCTACGAGCAGTACTTC.